These 11 T cell receptor beta chains were sequenced from one sample in a study of blood T cells in healthy people across ages. The authors ran a second PCR of roughly 6 to 11 cycles using a sample-barcoded 5' primer and a J-beta primer mix. MiXCR, applied by TCRdb to the 5' RACE reads, yields one record per CDR3 protein. The sample shows just under 750,000 distinct CDR3 sequences, over 20% of them seen only once. The sample taken for sequencing was blood. These receptors all stem from a man between 65 and 79 years old in good health.

In its sample, this clonotype was seen many times. The V and J genes are TRBV5-1 and TRBJ2-7, with D unclear. CDR1 is SGHRS, CDR2 YFSETQ, per germline. Deletions cut 1 base from V and 7 bases from J, with 21 bases between. The CDR3 contains 16 residues. Here the CDR3 reads CASSLYLSVISSEQYF. The DNA for the CDR3 is TGCGCCAGCAGCTTGTATTTGTCTGTCATCTCATCTGAGCAGTACTTC.

This clonotype was recorded a few times. One end of the junction is discordant with germline, which a read error may explain. CDR3 in amino acids: CTSSQDSIWGTKSYEQYF. The CDR3 DNA reads as TGCACCAGCAGCCAAGACTCAATATGGGGGACTAAATCCTACGAGCAGTACTTC. This chain connects TRBV4-1 to TRBJ2-7; TRBD2 aligns across 7 bases. The germline V gene encodes CDR1 MGHRA and CDR2 YSYEKL. The CDR3 consists of 18 residues.

In its sample, this clonotype was seen a few times. V is TRBV10-3 and J is TRBJ2-1; TRBD2 is a possible D gene (6 bases). The CDR3 is 12 amino acids. CDR1 is ENHRY and CDR2 is SYGVKD in the germline V gene. V shed 6 bases and J shed 6 bases, with 9 bases lying between them. DNA for the CDR3: TGTGCCATCAGCCAGACTAGCAATGAGCAGTTCTTC. This encodes CAISQTSNEQFF.

The V gene is TRBV12-3 or TRBV12-4, the J gene TRBJ1-5, with a tentative D call TRBD1 (5 bases). Deletions cut 6 bases from V and 0 bases from J, with 9 bases between. This CDR3 is built from 14 residues. The CDR3 DNA reads TGTGCCAGCAGAAGCAGGGTTAGCAATCAGCCCCAGCATTTT. It encodes CASRSRVSNQPQHF.

The table lists this clonotype with a few counts. The chain couples TRBV18 to TRBJ2-5; no clear D. The J call could be wrong; TRBJ2-1 is a better fit for the DNA end. This CDR3 has 15 residues. CDR1 is KGHSH and CDR2 is LQKENI in the germline V gene. The chain's CDR3 is CASSPAGPSYNEQFF. CDR3 DNA: TGTGCCAGCTCACCGGCCGGGCCTAGTTACAATGAGCAGTTCTTC.

This clonotype was recorded a few times. V and J are TRBV5-1 and TRBJ1-3; D uncertain. The CDR3 totals 15 residues. CDR1 and CDR2 (germline): SGHRS, YFSETQ. The V gene lost 1 base and the J gene lost 4 bases, with 12 bases spanning the gap. The CDR3 region is CASSLWQEPGNTIYF. The CDR3 coding sequence is TGCGCCAGCAGCTTGTGGCAGGAGCCAGGAAACACCATATATTTT. Drawing the rest from reference TRBV5-1 and TRBJ1-3, the complete variable domain is KAGVTQTPRYLIKTRGQQVTLSCSPISGHRSVSWYQQTPGQGLQFLFEYFSETQRNKGNFPGRFSGRQFSNSRSEMNVSTLELGDSALYLCASSLWQEPGNTIYFGEGSWLTVV.

V and J are TRBV29-1 and TRBJ2-1; 7 bases map to TRBD1. The germline V gene encodes CDR1 SQVTM and CDR2 ANQGSEA. The CDR3 length is 14 residues. J was trimmed by 5 bases and V by 7 bases; bases with no gene match: 11. The CDR3 region is CSADTDRADNEQFF. DNA of the CDR3: TGCAGCGCCGACACCGACAGGGCCGACAATGAGCAGTTCTTC.

The V call is TRBV7-2, the J call TRBJ2-1, with 10 bases identical to TRBD2. CDR3 length: 12 residues. With 11 bases clipped from V and 5 bases from J, the junction kept 3 bases outside the gene matches. CDR1 and CDR2 from the germline V gene are SGHTA and FQGNSA. The DNA for the CDR3 is TGTGCCGGAGGACTAGCGGACAATGAGCAGTTCTTC. Translated: CAGGLADNEQFF.

This clonotype was observed a few times. The chain combines TRBV18 with TRBJ1-2; TRBD1 agrees at 9 bases. Germline V gene lookup returns CDR1 KGHSH and CDR2 LQKENI. The CDR3 loop spans 16 amino acids. The V segment lost 3 bases and the J segment 2 bases; nucleotides outside the gene matches: 7. CDR3 coding DNA: TGTGCCAGCTCACCGGAGAGGACAGGGGCCAACTATGGCTACACCTTC. Amino acids: CASSPERTGANYGYTF.

The chain has TRBV5-5 and TRBJ1-1; D not certain. V lost 1 base and J 1 base, leaving 8 bases between the germline ends. The CDR3 is 14 residues long. The V gene's germline CDR1 is SGHKS and CDR2 YYEKEE (reference sequence). The CDR3 loop is CASSLPLKNTEAFF. The CDR3 nucleotides are TGTGCCAGCAGCTTGCCACTTAAGAACACTGAAGCTTTCTTT.

This clonotype was seen a few times. This sequence joins TRBV25-1 and TRBJ2-1, with 7 bases aligning to TRBD2. From germline, CDR1 is MGHDK and CDR2 SYGVNS. After removal of 3 bases from V and 4 bases from J, the junction contained 6 bases not matched to a gene. The CDR3 totals 15 residues. The CDR3 protein is CASSEALAAYNEQFF. In DNA form, the CDR3 reads TGTGCCAGCAGTGAGGCCCTAGCGGCTTACAATGAGCAGTTCTTC.